This T cell receptor beta chain was sequenced during a study of Ad26.COV2.S vaccination and SARS-CoV-2 variants. Study-wide background: Ad26.COV2.S given intramuscularly, once or twice 56 days apart. Whole-study findings and limits: Possibly, TCR breadth and depth analyses underestimated total T cell responses. Researchers reported similar non-spike TCR breadth in vaccine and placebo recipients.

The CDR3 is made up of 16 amino acids. Looked up from germline, CDR1 is SEHNR and CDR2 is FQNEAQ (reference sequence). The J segment lost 9 bases and the V segment lost 4 bases, leaving 8 bases of the junction unmatched. Details on this clone: Its antigen remains unidentified.

Using immunoSEQ multiplex PCR, the repertoire was profiled, and TCRdb retains in-frame clones only, with some absent. The sample holds roughly 450,000 clones; approximately 92% are singletons and the top ten take roughly an eighth. Treatment of the sample: about 20 received Ad26.COV2.S at low or high dose, single or two shots; several received placebo; per-sample allocation not given. Samples were taken on day 63 after the first vaccine or placebo injection. This material consisted of peripheral blood, taken in a trial of Ad26.COV2.S vaccine versus placebo. The rearrangement uses TRBV7-9 and TRBJ2-1, with TRBD2 matching 14 bases. The sequence was collected from a person aged 18 to 59 who received the Ad26.COV2.S COVID-19 vaccine or a placebo. CDR3 region: CASSWSGTSGRGEQFF. The CDR3 region has the DNA TGTGCCAGCAGCTGGTCCGGGACTAGCGGGAGAGGTGAGCAGTTCTTC.